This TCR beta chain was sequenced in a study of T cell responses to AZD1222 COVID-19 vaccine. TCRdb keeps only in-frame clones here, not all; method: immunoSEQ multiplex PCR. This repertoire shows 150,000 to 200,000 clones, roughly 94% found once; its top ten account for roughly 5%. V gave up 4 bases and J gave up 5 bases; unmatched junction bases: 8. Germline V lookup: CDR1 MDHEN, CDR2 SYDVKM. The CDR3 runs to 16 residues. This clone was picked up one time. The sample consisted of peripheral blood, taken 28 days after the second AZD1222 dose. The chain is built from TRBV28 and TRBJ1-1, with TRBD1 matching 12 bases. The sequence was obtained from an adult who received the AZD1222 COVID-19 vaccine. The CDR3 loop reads CASSSPGQGARTEAFF. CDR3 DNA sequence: TGTGCCAGCAGTTCCCCGGGACAGGGGGCTCGTACTGAAGCTTTCTTT.